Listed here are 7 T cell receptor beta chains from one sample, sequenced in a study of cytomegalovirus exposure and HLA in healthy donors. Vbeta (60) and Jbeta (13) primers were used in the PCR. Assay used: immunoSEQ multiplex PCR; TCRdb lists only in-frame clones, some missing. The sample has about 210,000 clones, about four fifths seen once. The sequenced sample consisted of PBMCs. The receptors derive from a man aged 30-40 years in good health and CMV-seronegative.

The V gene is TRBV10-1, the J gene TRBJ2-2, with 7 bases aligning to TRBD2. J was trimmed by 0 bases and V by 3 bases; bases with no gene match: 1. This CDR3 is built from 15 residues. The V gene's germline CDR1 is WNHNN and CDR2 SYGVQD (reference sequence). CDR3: CASSDGGANTGELFF. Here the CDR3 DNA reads TGCGCCAGCAGTGATGGGGGGGCGAACACCGGGGAGCTGTTTTTT.

The CDR3 sequence is CASSLGAGGPQETQYF. CDR3 nucleotide sequence: TGTGCCAGCAGCTTAGGGGCGGGGGGTCCCCAAGAGACCCAGTACTTC. V and J are TRBV7-9 and TRBJ2-5; TRBD2 agrees at 8 bases. The J segment lost 1 base and the V segment lost 1 base, leaving 5 bases of the junction unmatched. Germline-derived CDR1 and CDR2 are SEHNR and FQNEAQ (reference sequence). The CDR3 covers 16 residues.

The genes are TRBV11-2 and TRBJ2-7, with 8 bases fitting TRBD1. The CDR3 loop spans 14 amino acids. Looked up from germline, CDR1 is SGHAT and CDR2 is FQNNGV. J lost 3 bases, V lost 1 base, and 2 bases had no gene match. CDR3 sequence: CASSLGGTGYEQYF. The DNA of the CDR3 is TGTGCCAGCAGCTTAGGGGGGACAGGCTACGAGCAGTACTTC.

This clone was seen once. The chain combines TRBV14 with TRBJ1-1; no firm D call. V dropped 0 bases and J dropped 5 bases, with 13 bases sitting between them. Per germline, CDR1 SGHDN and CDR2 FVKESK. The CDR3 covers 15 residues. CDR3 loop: CASSQESGLRTEAFF. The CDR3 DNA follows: TGTGCCAGCAGCCAAGAAAGCGGTCTGCGGACTGAAGCTTTCTTT.

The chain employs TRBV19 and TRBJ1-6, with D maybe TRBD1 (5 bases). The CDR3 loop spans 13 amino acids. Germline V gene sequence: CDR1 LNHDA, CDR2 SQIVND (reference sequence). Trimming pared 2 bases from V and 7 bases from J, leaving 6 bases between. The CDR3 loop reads CASSISGNSPLHF. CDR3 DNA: TGTGCCAGTAGTATATCAGGGAATTCACCCCTCCACTTT.

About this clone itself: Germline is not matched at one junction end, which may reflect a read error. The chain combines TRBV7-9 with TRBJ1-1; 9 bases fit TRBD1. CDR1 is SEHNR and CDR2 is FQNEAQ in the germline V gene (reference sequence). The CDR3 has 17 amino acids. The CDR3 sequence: CSSIVGYRGRENTEAFF. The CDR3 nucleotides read TGTTCCAGCATCGTAGGGTACAGGGGGCGAGAGAACACTGAAGCTTTCTTT.

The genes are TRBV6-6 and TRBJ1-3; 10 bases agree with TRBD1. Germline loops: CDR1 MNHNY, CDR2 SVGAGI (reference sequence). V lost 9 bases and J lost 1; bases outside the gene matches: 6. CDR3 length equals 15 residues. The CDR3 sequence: CASLGTGVSGNTIYF. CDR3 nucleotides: TGTGCCAGTCTCGGGACAGGGGTTTCTGGAAACACCATATATTTT.